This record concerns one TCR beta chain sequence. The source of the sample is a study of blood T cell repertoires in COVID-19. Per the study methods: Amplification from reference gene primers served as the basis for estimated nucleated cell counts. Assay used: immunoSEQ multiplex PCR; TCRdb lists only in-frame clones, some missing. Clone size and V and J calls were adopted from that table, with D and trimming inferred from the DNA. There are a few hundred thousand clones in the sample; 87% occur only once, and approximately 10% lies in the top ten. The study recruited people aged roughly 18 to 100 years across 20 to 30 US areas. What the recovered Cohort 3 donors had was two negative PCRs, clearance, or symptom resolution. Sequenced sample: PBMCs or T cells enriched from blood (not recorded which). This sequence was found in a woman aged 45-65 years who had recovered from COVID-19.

CDR3 sequence reads: CASSFRPILSGGSYEQYF. The CDR3 bases are TGTGCCAGCAGCTTCCGACCTATCCTTTCGGGGGGCTCCTACGAGCAGTACTTC. V gene TRBV7-2 combines with J gene TRBJ2-7; 7 bases agree with TRBD2. Per germline, CDR1 SGHTA and CDR2 FQGNSA. There are 18 residues in the CDR3. The ends lost 3 bases at V and 0 bases at J; junction bases unmatched: 14.